This T cell receptor beta chain was recorded in a study of shared T cell receptors in the human thymus. This table comes from immunoSEQ multiplex PCR, and its TCRdb copy is limited to in-frame clones, with some not included. The repertoire consists of some 660,000 clones, with 70% to 90% occurring once and the leading ten covering 0.009% to 0.0095%. CDR1 SGHTA and CDR2 FQGNSA come from the germline V gene. The CDR3 length is 13 residues. Trimming left V 8 bases short and J 1 base short, with 10 bases between. This sample was also put to use in a study of human thymus T cells.

This clonotype was sampled from a boy in the first two years of life with a congenital heart defect. The chain uses TRBV7-2 and TRBJ2-3; D is possibly TRBD1 (6 bases). Sample: thymocytes. The DNA of the CDR3 is TGTGCCAGCGACGACAGGCGCACAGATACGCAGTATTTT. As protein: CASDDRRTDTQYF.